This TCR beta chain originates from a study of beta chain features in type 1 diabetes. The CDR3 is 16 residues long. Germline V lookup: CDR1 SGHTA, CDR2 FQGNSA. V was clipped by 5 bases and J by 0 bases, with 15 bases between them. This clone occurred a few times. Its antigen is not identified. General observations from the study: Reduced insertions and increased deletions marked VDJ junctions in type 1 diabetes patients. Shortening of TCRB CDR3s, moderate but significant, appeared in all four CD4+ subsets of Type 1 diabetes patients.

All of the isolated RNA was reverse transcribed, so expressed TCRB transcripts were sequenced. Assay used: immunoSEQ multiplex PCR; TCRdb lists only in-frame clones, some missing. Of 620,000 or so clones detected, roughly a sixth appear once; the ten largest clones hold under 0.095%. This TCR was recovered from a man in his late teens or twenties in good health. V usage is TRBV7-2 and J usage is TRBJ2-3; no firm D call. The sequencing input was naive CD4+ T cells from blood. The CDR3 loop is CASSPGGSPSTDTQYF. In DNA, the CDR3 is TGTGCCAGCAGCCCGGGTGGCTCCCCTAGCACAGATACGCAGTATTTT.